This TCR beta chain was sequenced in a study of Ad26.COV2.S vaccination and SARS-CoV-2 variants. The treatment is: roughly 18 received Ad26.COV2.S at low or high dose, single or two shots; 5 received placebo; per-sample allocation not given. Repertoires come from day 63 after the first vaccine or placebo injection. Sequencing was performed with immunoSEQ multiplex PCR; in TCRdb, only in-frame clones are kept and a portion is missing. The top ten clones hold less than 2% of a sample with some 340,000 clones, 86% of them seen once. Germline CDR1 SQVTM, CDR2 ANQGSEA. V lost 2 bases, J lost 2 bases, and 17 bases stayed unmatched. The CDR3 sequence is 18 residues long.

This TCR came from a person aged 18-60 years who received the Ad26.COV2.S COVID-19 vaccine or a placebo. The sample was peripheral blood, taken in a trial of Ad26.COV2.S vaccine versus placebo. V is TRBV29-1 and J is TRBJ2-7, with TRBD1 identical over 8 bases. The CDR3 protein is CSVENSGTGKFDPYEQYF. In nucleotides, the CDR3 is TGCAGCGTTGAAAACTCTGGGACAGGTAAGTTCGATCCCTACGAGCAGTACTTC.